This T cell receptor (beta chain) was sequenced in a study of blood T cell repertoires in COVID-19. Study as a whole: Sources were T cells, B-cell-depleted T cells, or PBMCs; the material itself was cDNA or gDNA.

In the original analysis: Using reference gene primer amplification, nucleated cell counts were estimated. TCRdb's copy holds only in-frame clones and misses some; the assay was immunoSEQ multiplex PCR. V, J and clone size derive from that table, while D and trimming were established from the DNA sequence. The table records about 210,000 clones, around 84% of them present only once. Donors in Cohort 3 counted as recovered after two negative PCRs, clearance, or symptom resolution. This sequence originates from a man aged 40-55 years who had recovered from COVID-19. The sequenced sample consisted of PBMCs or T cells enriched from blood (not recorded which).

The CDR3 here is CASSYSAEGIYGYTF. In nucleotides, the CDR3 is TGTGCCAGCAGTTACTCGGCAGAGGGTATCTATGGCTACACCTTC. The genes are TRBV6-5 and TRBJ1-2, with D hard to call. Trimming cost V 0 bases and J 4 bases, with 12 bases left between them. Germline lookup yields CDR1 MNHEY and CDR2 SVGAGI. The CDR3 has 15 amino acids.